The 27 T cell receptor beta chains in this list originate from one sample, sequenced in a study of blood T cell repertoires in COVID-19. Sequencing used immunoSEQ multiplex PCR; TCRdb keeps in-frame clones, though not all of them. The sample shows around 180,000 clones, 65% to 85% of them seen only once. Sequences were obtained from peripheral blood. These receptors were taken from a woman in her twenties or thirties with acute or convalescent COVID-19.

In its sample, this clone was seen once. CDR3 nucleotide sequence: TGTGCCTGGAGGCTCGGCAGGGACACTGAAGCTTTCTTT. Its translation is CAWRLGRDTEAFF. The chain recombines TRBV30 with TRBJ1-1, with D perhaps matching TRBD1 (5 bases). The germline gives CDR1 GTSNPN, CDR2 SVGIG (reference sequence). Trimming stripped 3 bases from V and 3 bases from J, with 11 bases between. This CDR3 has 13 amino acids.

The CDR3 protein is CASSLKPFRTPGSQETQYF. The CDR3 DNA reads TGTGCCAGCAGCCTTAAGCCGTTCAGGACCCCGGGGTCTCAAGAGACCCAGTACTTC. The chain employs TRBV7-9 and TRBJ2-5; D may be TRBD2 (5 bases). The CDR3 is 19 residues long. Germline values: CDR1 SEHNR, CDR2 FQNEAQ (reference sequence). Trimming removed 5 bases at V and 2 bases at J, with 27 bases between.

V usage is TRBV28 and J usage is TRBJ1-5; tentatively, D is TRBD1 (5 bases). The CDR3 has 14 amino acids. Trimming removed 4 bases at V and 4 bases at J, with 11 bases between. Germline values: CDR1 MDHEN, CDR2 SYDVKM. The DNA for the CDR3 is TGTGCCAGCAGTTCCGGTGGGGGGAATCAGCCCCAGCATTTT. This translates into CASSSGGGNQPQHF. Using reference TRBV28 and TRBJ1-5 for the parts outside the CDR3, the full variable domain is DVKVTQSSRYLVKRTGEKVFLECVQDMDHENMFWYRQDPGLGLRLIYFSYDVKMKEKGDIPEGYSVSREKKERFSLILESASTNQTSMYLCASSSGGGNQPQHFGDGTRLSIL.

The chain joins TRBV28 to TRBJ1-2; the D gene is possibly TRBD1 (6 bases). The length of the CDR3 is 13 residues. The germline V gene has CDR1 MDHEN and CDR2 SYDVKM. The V gene lost 7 bases and the J gene lost 5 bases, with 14 bases spanning the gap. The CDR3 DNA sequence: TGTGCCAGCAATCAACAGGGTCCATATGGCTACACCTTC. Translated, it gives CASNQQGPYGYTF.

This chain uses TRBV11-2 with TRBJ2-7, with D tentatively TRBD1 (6 bases). The CDR3 loop spans 16 amino acids. The germline V gene has CDR1 SGHAT and CDR2 FQNNGV. V lost 5 bases to trimming and J lost 2 bases, with 19 bases between them. CDR3 amino acids: CASSGFLMGQTYEQYF. The CDR3 bases are TGTGCCAGCAGCGGATTCTTGATGGGACAAACCTACGAGCAGTACTTC. The full variable domain, its missing parts supplied by reference TRBV11-2 and TRBJ2-7, is EAGVAQSPRYKIIEKRQSVAFWCNPISGHATLYWYQQILGQGPKLLIQFQNNGVVDDSQLPKDRFSAERLKGVDSTLKIQPAKLEDSAVYLCASSGFLMGQTYEQYFGPGTRLTVT.

This clone occurred once. The chain joins TRBV5-1 to TRBJ2-2; the D gene is possibly TRBD2 (5 bases). Germline V gene data show CDR1 as SGHRS and CDR2 as YFSETQ. The V gene lost 7 bases and the J gene lost 0 bases, with 10 bases spanning the gap. The CDR3 spans 14 residues. The CDR3 loop reads CASADGTNTGELFF. Written as DNA, the CDR3 is TGCGCCAGCGCCGACGGGACGAACACCGGGGAGCTGTTTTTT.

The chain couples TRBV6-5 to TRBJ2-1; 11 bases agree with TRBD1. J was trimmed by 4 bases and V by 7 bases; bases with no gene match: 6. This CDR3 spans 15 amino acids. CDR1 and CDR2 from the germline V gene are MNHEY and SVGAGI. The CDR3 coding sequence is TGTGCCAGCATTGGGACAGGGGGGGGATACAATGAGCAGTTCTTC. Its translation is CASIGTGGGYNEQFF.

This chain connects TRBV19 to TRBJ1-4; 9 positions agree with TRBD1. The ends lost 6 bases at V and 8 bases at J; junction bases unmatched: 7. Germline V CDR1 and CDR2: LNHDA, SQIVND (reference sequence). The length of the CDR3 is 14 residues. In DNA, the CDR3 is TGTGCCAGTAGGACCGACAGGGGGTACGAAAAACTGTTTTTT. Its protein is CASRTDRGYEKLFF.

The chain employs TRBV5-1 and TRBJ2-7, with a tentative D call TRBD2 (6 bases). The CDR3 sequence is 13 residues long. Germline CDR1 is SGHRS and CDR2 is YFSETQ. The germline V and J ends were trimmed by 1 base and 3 bases, with 8 bases remaining between them. The CDR3 region has the DNA TGCGCCAGCAGCTTGTTGGAGGGCTACGAGCAGTACTTC. Encoded protein: CASSLLEGYEQYF.

The J gene is TRBJ2-7, the V gene TRBV15, with 8 bases identical to TRBD2. V lost 4 bases and J lost 5; bases outside the gene matches: 16. Germline V CDR1 and CDR2: LNHNV, YYDKDF (reference sequence). The CDR3 runs to 17 residues. The CDR3 region is CATSNGLAYPTGDEQYF. The CDR3 DNA reads TGTGCCACCAGCAATGGACTAGCCTACCCTACGGGGGACGAGCAGTACTTC.

This chain joins TRBV19 and TRBJ2-3; TRBD2 matches 14 bases. The CDR3 is 15 amino acids. Trimming cost V 6 bases and J 6 bases; bases outside gene matches: 5. Germline V lookup: CDR1 LNHDA, CDR2 SQIVND (reference sequence). Here the CDR3 reads CASRTTSGRADTQYF. The CDR3 DNA follows: TGTGCCAGTAGGACGACTAGCGGGAGGGCCGATACGCAGTATTTT.

The rearrangement joins TRBV2 to TRBJ2-5; 8 bases agree with TRBD1. The CDR3 extends over 14 amino acids. V dropped 6 bases and J dropped 3; count of bases not matched to a gene: 6. The germline V gene encodes CDR1 SNHLY and CDR2 FYNNEI. CDR3 region: CASRDGQGEETQYF. CDR3 DNA: TGTGCCAGCAGGGACGGACAGGGAGAAGAGACCCAGTACTTC. Looking up the rest from reference TRBV2 and TRBJ2-5 gives the full variable domain: EPEVTQTPSHQVTQMGQEVILRCVPISNHLYFYWYRQILGQKVEFLVSFYNNEISEKSEIFDDQFSVERPDGSNFTLKIRSTKLEDSAMYFCASRDGQGEETQYFGPGTRLLVL.

The chain combines TRBV3-1 (or the pseudogene TRBV3-2) with TRBJ2-3; D remains ambiguous. In germline, CDR1 is LGHDT, CDR2 YNNKEL (reference sequence). This CDR3 is built from 15 residues. V was pared by 0 bases and J by 6 bases, with 13 bases between. The CDR3 reads CASSQDGRFDDTQYF. Written as DNA, the CDR3 is TGTGCCAGCAGCCAAGACGGCAGGTTCGATGATACGCAGTATTTT.

This clone was recorded once. The chain has TRBV19 and TRBJ1-2; tentative D call: TRBD1 (6 bases). This CDR3 is built from 13 residues. Trimming shortened V by 5 bases and J by 8 bases, and 15 bases separated the two germline ends. Germline values: CDR1 LNHDA, CDR2 SQIVND (reference sequence). In DNA, the CDR3 is TGTGCCAGTAGTCTACAGGGAATGGGGGGCTACACCTTC. Translation gives CASSLQGMGGYTF.

In this sample, this clone turned up once. J is TRBJ2-1 and V is TRBV7-3; TRBD1 matches 10 bases. This CDR3 has 15 residues. Germline-derived CDR1 and CDR2 are SGHTA and FQGTGA. With V trimmed by 3 bases and J by 7 bases, 6 bases remained unmatched. The CDR3 sequence: CASSFGDRGWNEQFF. The CDR3 DNA is TGTGCCAGCAGCTTTGGGGACAGGGGTTGGAATGAGCAGTTCTTC.

The V call is TRBV12-5, the J call TRBJ2-7, with 10 bases that match TRBD1. CDR1 is LGHNT and CDR2 is FRNRAP in the germline V gene. The CDR3 is made up of 15 amino acids. V was clipped by 7 bases and J by 5 bases; unmatched bases: 11. The CDR3 DNA follows: TGTGCTAGTGCTACCTCCGGGACAGGGGTAGACGAGCAGTACTTC. It is translated as CASATSGTGVDEQYF.

In its sample, this clone was seen a few times. This chain links TRBV2 with TRBJ1-1; a weak D match, TRBD1 (5 bases). Per the germline V gene, CDR1 is SNHLY and CDR2 is FYNNEI. This CDR3 spans 14 amino acids. The V gene lost 5 bases and the J gene lost 3 bases, with 13 bases spanning the gap. The CDR3 region is CASSRGALDTEAFF. CDR3 nucleotide sequence: TGTGCCAGCAGTCGCGGGGCGTTGGACACTGAAGCTTTCTTT.

The table lists this clone with a count of one. The chain has TRBV11-3 and TRBJ1-3; the D is unclear. This CDR3 has 14 amino acids. Between the trimmed V and J ends, which lost 1 base and 4 bases, there was a span of 8 bases. Germline CDR1 is SGHNT and CDR2 is YENEEA. This CDR3 reads CASSLGDIGNTIYF. CDR3 nucleotide sequence: TGTGCCAGCAGCTTAGGTGACATCGGAAACACCATATATTTT.

This sequence joins TRBV29-1 and TRBJ2-2; D possibly corresponds to TRBD1 (6 bases). Trimming pared 6 bases from V and 4 bases from J, leaving 18 bases between. Germline V gene lookup returns CDR1 SQVTM and CDR2 ANQGSEA. The CDR3 has 15 residues. The chain's CDR3 is CSVLTGLRSTGELFF. Here the CDR3 DNA reads TGCAGCGTACTTACAGGGCTTCGAAGCACCGGGGAGCTGTTTTTT.

J is TRBJ1-2 and V is TRBV6-6, with 11 bases matching TRBD1. Germline CDR1 and CDR2: MNHNY and SVGAGI (reference sequence). The length of the CDR3 is 14 residues. V shed 6 bases and J 5 bases; nucleotides not matched to a gene: 5. The CDR3 DNA reads TGTGCCAGCAGCGGACAGGGGGCCGGGTATGGCTACACCTTC. Translated: CASSGQGAGYGYTF.

The chain couples TRBV28 to TRBJ1-1; 9 bases are shared with TRBD1. Germline CDR1 reads MDHEN; CDR2 reads SYDVKM. This CDR3 region has 15 residues. After removal of 5 bases from V and 3 bases from J, the junction contained 7 bases not matched to a gene. The CDR3 DNA is TGTGCCAGCAGTGCCAACAGGGGGCGAGACACTGAAGCTTTCTTT. It is translated as CASSANRGRDTEAFF.

Worth noting for this clone: Its ends do not fully match the called genes, so a read error is possible. The chain combines TRBV2 with TRBJ1-1; the D is unclear. The CDR3 spans 12 residues. CDR1 and CDR2 (germline): SNHLY, FYNNEI. The CDR3, as DNA: TGTGCCAGCAGTGATTTACGGGATCTCATCCTCTTT. Protein sequence: CASSDLRDLILF.

The chain carries TRBV13 and TRBJ2-1, with D possibly TRBD2 on 7 matching bases. V lost 0 bases and J lost 6, with 15 bases in between. The germline V gene has CDR1 PRHDT and CDR2 FYEKMQ (reference sequence). The CDR3 consists of 16 residues. For the CDR3, the DNA is TGTGCCAGCAGCTTAGGCTGGGGGGGCGCCTCCAATGAGCAGTTCTTC. It codes for CASSLGWGGASNEQFF.

The chain combines TRBV20-1 with TRBJ2-7; D call uncertain. V was pared by 1 base and J by 4 bases, with 5 bases between. CDR1 and CDR2 (germline): DFQATT, SNEGSKA (reference sequence). CDR3 length: 11 amino acids. CDR3 residues: CSARAEYEQYF. The DNA of the CDR3 is TGCAGTGCTAGAGCCGAGTACGAGCAGTACTTC.

The rearrangement links TRBV7-9 to TRBJ1-5, with 7 nucleotides matching TRBD1. The CDR3 extends over 16 amino acids. The junction had 10 bases not matched to a gene; V was cut back by 1 base and J by 7 bases. The V gene's germline CDR1 is SEHNR and CDR2 FQNEAQ (reference sequence). This CDR3 is CASSLVRGRIEQPQHF. The CDR3 DNA reads TGTGCCAGCAGCTTAGTAAGGGGGCGGATTGAGCAGCCCCAGCATTTT.

The J gene is TRBJ2-2, the V gene TRBV7-3; TRBD1 agrees at 11 bases. Germline CDR1 is SGHTA and CDR2 is FQGTGA. V was pared by 4 bases and J by 7 bases, with 8 bases of the junction left unmatched. This CDR3 contains 16 residues. CDR3 sequence reads: CASSSRGQGVGGELFF. As DNA, the CDR3 is TGTGCCAGCAGCTCCCGGGGACAGGGGGTTGGCGGGGAGCTGTTTTTT. The complete variable domain, with remaining parts taken from reference TRBV7-3 and TRBJ2-2, reads GAGVSQTPSNKVTEKGKYVELRCDPISGHTALYWYRQSLGQGPEFLIYFQGTGAADDSGLPNDRFFAVRPEGSVSTLKIQRTERGDSAVYLCASSSRGQGVGGELFFGEGSRLTVL.

This clone was found a few times. The chain carries TRBV24-1 and TRBJ1-2, with D tentatively TRBD1 (5 bases). Germline V CDR1 and CDR2: KGHDR, SFDVKD. The CDR3 consists of 14 residues. Deletions cut 7 bases from V and 7 bases from J, with 18 bases between. CDR3: CATSDNGGTRGYTF. CDR3 DNA: TGTGCCACCAGCGATAACGGAGGGACCCGTGGCTACACCTTC.